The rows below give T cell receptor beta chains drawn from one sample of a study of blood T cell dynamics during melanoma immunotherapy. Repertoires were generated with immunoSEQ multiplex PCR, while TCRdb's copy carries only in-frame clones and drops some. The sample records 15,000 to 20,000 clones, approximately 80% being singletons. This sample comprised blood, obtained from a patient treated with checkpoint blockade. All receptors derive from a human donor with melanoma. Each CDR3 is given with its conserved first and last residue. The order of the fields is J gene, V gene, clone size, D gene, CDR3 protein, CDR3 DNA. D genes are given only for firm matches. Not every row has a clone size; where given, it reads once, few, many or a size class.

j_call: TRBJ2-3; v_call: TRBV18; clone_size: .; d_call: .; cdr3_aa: CASSSFGTDTQYF; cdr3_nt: TGTGCCAGTTCAAGTTTCGGCACAGATACACAGTATTTT
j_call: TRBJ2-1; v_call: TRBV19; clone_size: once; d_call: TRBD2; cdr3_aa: CASKLAGEYEQFF; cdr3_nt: TGTGCCAGTAAGCTAGCGGGAGAATATGAGCAGTTCTTC
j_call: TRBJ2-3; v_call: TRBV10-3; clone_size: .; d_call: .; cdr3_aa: CAISESPNRWTDTQYF; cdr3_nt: TGTGCCATCAGTGAGTCGCCGAACAGGTGGACAGATACGCAGTATTTT
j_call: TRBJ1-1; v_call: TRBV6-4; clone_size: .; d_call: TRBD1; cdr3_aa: CASSAFRQGETEAFF; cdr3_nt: TGTGCCAGCAGTGCTTTTAGACAGGGTGAAACTGAAGCTTTCTTT
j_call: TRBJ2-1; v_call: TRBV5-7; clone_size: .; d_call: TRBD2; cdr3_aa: CASSLVRTSNEQFF; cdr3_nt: TGTGCCAGCAGCTTGGTCAGGACTAGCAATGAGCAGTTCTTC
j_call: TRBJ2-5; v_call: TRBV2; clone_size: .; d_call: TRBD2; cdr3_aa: CARSGGEETQYF; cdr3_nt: TGTGCCAGAAGCGGGGGGGAAGAGACCCAGTACTTC
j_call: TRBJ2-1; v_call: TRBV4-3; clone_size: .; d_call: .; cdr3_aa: CASSQDDVGDRVFREGYNEQFF; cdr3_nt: TGCGCCAGCAGCCAAGATGATGTGGGGGACAGGGTTTTCCGGGAGGGCTACAATGAGCAGTTCTTC
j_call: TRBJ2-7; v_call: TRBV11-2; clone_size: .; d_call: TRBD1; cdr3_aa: CASSLGRGQGKPSYEQYF; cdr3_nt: TGTGCCAGCAGCTTAGGGAGGGGACAGGGGAAACCGTCCTACGAGCAGTACTTC
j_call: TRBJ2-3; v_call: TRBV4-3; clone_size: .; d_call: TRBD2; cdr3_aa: CASSQELGLAGGDTQYF; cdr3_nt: TGCGCCAGCAGCCAAGAATTGGGACTAGCGGGAGGTGATACGCAGTATTTT
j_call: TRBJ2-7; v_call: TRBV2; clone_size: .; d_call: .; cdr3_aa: CASSYRDGNYEQYF; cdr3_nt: TGTGCCAGCAGCTACCGGGACGGAAATTACGAGCAGTACTTC
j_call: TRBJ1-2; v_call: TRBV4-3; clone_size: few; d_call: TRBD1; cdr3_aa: CASSQNPYLAGGGYGYTF; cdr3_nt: TGCGCCAGCAGCCAAAACCCATACCTGGCAGGGGGCGGGTATGGCTACACCTTC
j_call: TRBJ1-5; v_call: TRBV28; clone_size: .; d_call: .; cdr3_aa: CASSLPQGYQPQHF; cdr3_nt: TGTGCCAGCAGTTTACCTCAGGGTTATCAGCCCCAGCATTTT
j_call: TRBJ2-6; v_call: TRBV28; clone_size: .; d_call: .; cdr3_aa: CASRGPENSGANVLTF; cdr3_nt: TGTGCCAGCAGGGGGCCCGAAAACTCTGGGGCCAACGTCCTGACTTTC
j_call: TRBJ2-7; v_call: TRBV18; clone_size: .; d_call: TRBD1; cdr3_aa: CASSAGQGDYEQYF; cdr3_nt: TGTGCCAGCTCAGCGGGACAGGGGGACTACGAGCAGTACTTC
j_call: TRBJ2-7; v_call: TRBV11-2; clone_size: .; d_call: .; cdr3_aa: CASSLEGRAGSYEQYF; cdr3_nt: TGTGCCAGCAGCTTAGAAGGTAGGGCAGGGTCCTACGAGCAGTACTTC
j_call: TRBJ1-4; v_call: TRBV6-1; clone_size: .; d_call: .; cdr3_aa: CASSEVGGGYNEKLFF; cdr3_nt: TGTGCCAGCAGTGAAGTGGGGGGGGGATACAATGAAAAACTGTTTTTT
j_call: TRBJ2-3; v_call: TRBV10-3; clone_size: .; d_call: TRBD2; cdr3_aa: CAISVSGTDTQYF; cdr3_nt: TGTGCCATCAGTGTTAGCGGGACAGATACGCAGTATTTT
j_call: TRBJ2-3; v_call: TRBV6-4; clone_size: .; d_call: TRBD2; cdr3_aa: CANEREVLDTQYF; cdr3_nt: TGTGCCAACGAGCGGGAGGTCCTAGATACGCAGTATTTT
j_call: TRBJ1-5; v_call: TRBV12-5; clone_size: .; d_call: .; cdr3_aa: CASGLVPQHSNQPQHF; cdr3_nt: TGTGCTAGTGGTTTGGTTCCCCAGCATAGCAATCAGCCCCAGCATTTT
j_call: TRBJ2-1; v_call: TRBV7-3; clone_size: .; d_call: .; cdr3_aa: CASSQGANNEQFF; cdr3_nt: TGTGCCAGCAGCCAAGGGGCCAACAATGAGCAGTTCTTC
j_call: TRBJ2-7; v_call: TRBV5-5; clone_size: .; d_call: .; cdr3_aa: CASSFDNYYEQYF; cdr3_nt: TGTGCCAGCAGCTTTGACAATTACTACGAGCAGTACTTC
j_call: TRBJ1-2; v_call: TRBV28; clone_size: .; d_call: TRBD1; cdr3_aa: CASSSTTSVTRDRYGYTF; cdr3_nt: TGTGCCAGCAGTTCTACCACTTCGGTAACCCGGGACAGATATGGCTACACCTTC
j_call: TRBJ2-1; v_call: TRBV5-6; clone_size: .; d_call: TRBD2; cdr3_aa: CASNLRLASSYNEQFF; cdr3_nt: TGTGCCAGCAACCTCAGACTAGCGAGCTCCTACAATGAGCAGTTCTTC
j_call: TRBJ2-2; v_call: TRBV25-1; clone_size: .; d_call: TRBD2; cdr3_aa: CASSELVWGGSPGELFF; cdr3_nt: TGTGCCAGCAGTGAATTGGTTTGGGGGGGTTCACCCGGGGAGCTGTTTTTT
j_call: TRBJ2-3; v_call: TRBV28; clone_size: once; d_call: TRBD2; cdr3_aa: CASSGTVFFRSAGGAGTDTQYF; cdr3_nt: TGTGCCAGCAGCGGGACAGTCTTTTTCCGGTCAGCGGGGGGAGCGGGAACAGATACGCAGTATTTT
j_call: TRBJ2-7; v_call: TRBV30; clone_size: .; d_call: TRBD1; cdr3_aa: CAWGQGLSYEQYF; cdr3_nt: TGTGCCTGGGGACAGGGTTTAAGCTACGAGCAGTACTTC
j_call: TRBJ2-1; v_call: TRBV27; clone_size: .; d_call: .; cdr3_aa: CASSLRQEQFF; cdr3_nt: TGTGCCAGCAGTTTACGACAAGAGCAGTTCTTC
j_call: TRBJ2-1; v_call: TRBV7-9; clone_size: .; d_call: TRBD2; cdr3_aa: CASRRTSGRALDNEQFF; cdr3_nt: TGTGCCAGCAGAAGGACTAGCGGGAGGGCCCTCGACAATGAGCAGTTCTTC
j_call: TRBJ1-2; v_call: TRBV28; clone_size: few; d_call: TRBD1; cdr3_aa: CASSSRAGGPYGYTF; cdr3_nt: TGTGCCAGCTCCTCAAGGGCAGGGGGCCCCTATGGCTACACCTTC
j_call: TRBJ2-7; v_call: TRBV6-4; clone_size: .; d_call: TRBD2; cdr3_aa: CASSAPGEGRRNEQYF; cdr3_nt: TGTGCCAGCAGTGCCCCCGGGGAGGGCCGAAGAAACGAGCAGTACTTC
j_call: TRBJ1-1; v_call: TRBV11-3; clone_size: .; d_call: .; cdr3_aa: CASSPGGVQPTEAFF; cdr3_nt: TGTGCCAGCAGCCCGGGAGGGGTCCAACCCACTGAAGCTTTCTTT
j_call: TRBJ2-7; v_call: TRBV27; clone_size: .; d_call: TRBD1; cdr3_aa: CASSLRTGDEQYF; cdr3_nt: TGTGCCAGCAGTCTCCGGACAGGGGACGAGCAGTACTTC
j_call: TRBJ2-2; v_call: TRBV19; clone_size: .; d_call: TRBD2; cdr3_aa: CASSNPGLLTGELFF; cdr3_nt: TGTGCCAGTAGTAACCCGGGACTACTCACCGGGGAGCTGTTTTTT
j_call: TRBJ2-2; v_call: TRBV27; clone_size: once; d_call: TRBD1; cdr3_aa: CASSLTTGTGYHGELFF; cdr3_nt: TGTGCCAGCAGCCTAACAACCGGGACAGGGTACCACGGGGAGCTGTTTTTT
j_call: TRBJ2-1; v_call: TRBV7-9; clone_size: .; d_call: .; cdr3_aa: CASSLGTASYNEQFF; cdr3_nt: TGTGCCAGCAGCCTCGGGACCGCTTCCTACAATGAGCAGTTCTTC
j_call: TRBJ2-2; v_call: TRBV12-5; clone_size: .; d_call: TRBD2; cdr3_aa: CASGLVPWQPDLRQREFTGELFF; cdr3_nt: TGTGCTAGTGGTTTGGTACCCTGGCAGCCGGACCTACGTCAGCGGGAGTTCACCGGGGAGCTGTTTTTT
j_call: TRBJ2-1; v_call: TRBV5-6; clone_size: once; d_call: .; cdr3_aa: CASSKTLSLYNEQFF; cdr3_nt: TGTGCCAGCTCTAAGACCCTAAGTCTCTACAATGAGCAGTTCTTC
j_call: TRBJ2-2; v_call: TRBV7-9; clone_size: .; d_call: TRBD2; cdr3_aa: CASSRLAGERTGELFF; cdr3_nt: TGTGCCAGCAGCCGACTAGCGGGAGAACGGACCGGGGAGCTGTTTTTT
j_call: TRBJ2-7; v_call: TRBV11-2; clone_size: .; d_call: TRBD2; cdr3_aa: CASSFATGTSGREQYF; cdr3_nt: TGTGCCAGCAGCTTTGCGACCGGGACTAGCGGTAGGGAGCAGTACTTC